This TCR beta chain stems from a study of T cell clones after liver transplantation. Looking at the study overall: TCRbeta sequencing after a pre-transplant mixed lymphocyte reaction identified graft-donor-reactive clones, later tracked in post-transplant blood. Blood was drawn pre-transplant, before withdrawal, and after full or failed withdrawal.

Germline lookup yields CDR1 KGHSH and CDR2 LQKENI. V lost 3 bases and J lost 8, with 14 bases in between. The CDR3 is 14 residues long. The repertoire was sequenced with immunoSEQ multiplex PCR; TCRdb's copy has only in-frame clones and lacks some. This sample has approximately 72,000 clones, with roughly nine tenths found just once. This receptor was identified in a human donor who received a liver transplant. This specimen consisted of CD4+ T cells from blood, obtained before liver transplant. The chain employs TRBV18 and TRBJ2-4; D is possibly TRBD2 (7 bases). This chain's CDR3 is CASSPNGGGDIQYF. CDR3 sequence (DNA): TGTGCCAGCTCACCTAATGGAGGGGGGGACATTCAGTACTTC. Using reference TRBV18 and TRBJ2-4 for the parts outside the CDR3, the full variable domain is NAGVMQNPRHLVRRRGQEARLRCSPMKGHSHVYWYRQLPEEGLKFMVYLQKENIIDESGMPKERFSAEFPKEGPSILRIQQVVRGDSAAYFCASSPNGGGDIQYFGAGTRLSVL.